This passage covers 5 T cell receptor beta chains from one sample sequenced in a study of type 1 regulatory T cells. These TCRs' antigens remain unknown. MiXCR, run by TCRdb on the reads, gives a single entry per CDR3 protein. The data contain 25,000 or so distinct CDR3 sequences, 72% of them seen just once; the ten biggest clones take up roughly 14%. Specimen: cultured T cells, either the whole culture or a sorted T cell fraction (not recorded which). Subset given: Tr1-enriched cell product generated in vitro against host alloantigens. Receptors were obtained from a human donor in good health.

The rearrangement links TRBV12-3 or TRBV12-4 to TRBJ1-6; TRBD1 matches at 7 bases. Losses at the gene ends were 10 bases for V and 8 bases for J; bases not matched to a gene: 14. The CDR3 consists of 15 residues. This CDR3 is CANSHVTGKYSPLHF. The CDR3 DNA follows: TGTGCCAACAGCCATGTGACAGGGAAATATTCACCCCTCCACTTT.

V and J are TRBV11-3 and TRBJ2-3, with D unresolved. Trimming took 0 bases from V and 3 from J, leaving 10 bases between them. Germline V gives CDR1 SGHNT, CDR2 YENEEA. This CDR3 comprises 15 residues. The CDR3 region is CASSLDGGRTDTQYF. The CDR3 coding sequence is TGTGCCAGCAGCTTAGATGGCGGCCGAACAGATACGCAGTATTTT.

The CDR3: CASSFASGVATDTQYF. CDR3 DNA: TGTGCCAGCAGCTTCGCTAGCGGGGTTGCCACAGATACGCAGTATTTT. V gene TRBV7-6 combines with J gene TRBJ2-3; TRBD2 matches 9 bases. V shed 3 bases and J 2 bases; nucleotides not matched to a gene: 6. The CDR3 extends over 16 amino acids. CDR1 is SGHVS and CDR2 is FNYEAQ in the germline V gene.

The chain employs TRBV4-3 and TRBJ1-2; D might be TRBD1 (5 bases). The V gene's germline CDR1 is LGHNA and CDR2 YSLEER. This CDR3 contains 15 residues. Between the trimmed V and J ends, which lost 5 bases and 3 bases, there was a span of 16 bases. The CDR3 loop is CASSRGTGSHYGYTF. The CDR3 region has the DNA TGCGCCAGCAGCAGAGGGACGGGCTCCCACTATGGCTACACCTTC.

In its sample, this clonotype was seen once. This chain connects TRBV7-9 to TRBJ2-2, with 7 nucleotides matching TRBD2. The CDR3 runs 14 residues. Germline V lookup: CDR1 SEHNR, CDR2 FQNEAQ (reference sequence). V was pared by 4 bases and J by 5 bases, with 4 bases of the junction left unmatched. CDR3 sequence reads: CASSSGLETGELFF. The CDR3 DNA reads TGTGCCAGCAGCTCCGGACTAGAGACCGGGGAGCTGTTTTTT.